This T cell receptor (beta chain) was observed in a study of blood T cell repertoires in COVID-19. Study at large: Italy, Spain and the United States were the sources of the convalescent and acute COVID-19 samples.

CDR3 size: 11 residues. The V gene's germline CDR1 is MNHEY and CDR2 SVGAGI. Trimming at V came to 6 bases and at J to 11 bases, leaving 3 bases not matched to a gene. Sequenced by immunoSEQ multiplex PCR; TCRdb stores in-frame clones only, minus some. The profile shows tens of thousands of clones, roughly 87% of them singletons. This clonotype was obtained from a man over 45 with active COVID-19. The sample taken for sequencing was peripheral blood. This rearrangement joins TRBV6-5 to TRBJ1-1, with 10 positions matching TRBD1. The CDR3 DNA reads as TGTGCCAGCAGGGACAGGGGGTTTGCTTTCTTT. Its protein is CASRDRGFAFF.